This T cell receptor beta chain was obtained from a study of blood T cell repertoires in COVID-19. Study overall: Spain, Italy and the United States supplied samples that represented acute and convalescent COVID-19.

Per the original data handling: Reference gene primer amplification yielded estimated nucleated cell counts. The protocol was immunoSEQ multiplex PCR, while the TCRdb copy is restricted to in-frame clones and leaves out a portion. Clone size and the V and J calls come from that table; the DNA yielded D and trimming. The table has approximately 68,000 clones, 65% to 90% seen once; the top ten hold around 5.6%. The CDR3 totals 16 residues. Per the germline V gene, CDR1 is DFQATT and CDR2 is SNEGSKA (reference sequence). The trim removed 3 bases at V and 0 bases at J, leaving 8 bases unmatched. What was sequenced was peripheral blood. This clonotype originated in a woman aged 55-69 years with acute or convalescent COVID-19. The rearrangement links TRBV20-1 to TRBJ1-1, with 9 bases fitting TRBD1. The CDR3 protein is CSASGQGPGMNTEAFF. The CDR3 DNA sequence: TGCAGTGCTAGTGGACAGGGGCCAGGGATGAACACTGAAGCTTTCTTT.